A single T cell receptor (beta chain) is shown here with its context. This record belongs to a study of cytomegalovirus exposure and HLA in healthy donors. PCR was performed using 60 Vbeta and 13 Jbeta primers. Here immunoSEQ multiplex PCR was the method, and the copy in TCRdb shows in-frame clones only, minus some. The sample records around 76,000 clones, 70% being singletons. The J segment lost 4 bases and the V segment lost 4 bases, leaving 14 bases of the junction unmatched. This CDR3 has 18 residues. Germline V gene lookup returns CDR1 MNHEY and CDR2 SMNVEV (reference sequence). The TCR sequence derives from a woman between 45 and 65 years old in good health and CMV-seropositive. The chain uses TRBV27 and TRBJ2-1, with 9 bases identical to TRBD2. The source material was PBMCs. CDR3 nucleotide sequence: TGTGCCAGCAGTTCATCAGGTTGGCGGGGGGGGACTTACAATGAGCAGTTCTTC. Encoded protein: CASSSSGWRGGTYNEQFF.